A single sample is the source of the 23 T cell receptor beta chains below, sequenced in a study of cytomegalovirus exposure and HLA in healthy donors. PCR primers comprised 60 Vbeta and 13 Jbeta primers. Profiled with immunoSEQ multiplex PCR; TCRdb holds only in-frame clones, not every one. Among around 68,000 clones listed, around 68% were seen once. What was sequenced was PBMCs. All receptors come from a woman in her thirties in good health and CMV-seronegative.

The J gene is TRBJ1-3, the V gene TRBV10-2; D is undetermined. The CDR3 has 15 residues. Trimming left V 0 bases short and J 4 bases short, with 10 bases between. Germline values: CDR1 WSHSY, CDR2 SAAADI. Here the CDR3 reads CASSESRAGGNTIYF. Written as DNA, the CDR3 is TGCGCCAGCAGTGAGTCTAGGGCGGGAGGAAACACCATATATTTT.

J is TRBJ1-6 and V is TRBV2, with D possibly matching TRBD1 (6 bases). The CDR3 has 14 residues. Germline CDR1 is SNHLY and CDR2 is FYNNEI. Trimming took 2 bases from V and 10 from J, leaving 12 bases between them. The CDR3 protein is CASSETGSGSPLHF. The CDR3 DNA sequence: TGTGCCAGCAGTGAAACAGGGTCGGGCTCACCCCTCCACTTT.

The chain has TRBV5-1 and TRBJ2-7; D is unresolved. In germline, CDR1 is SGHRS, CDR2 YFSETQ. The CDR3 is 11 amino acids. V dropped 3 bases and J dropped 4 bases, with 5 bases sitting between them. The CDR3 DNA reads TGCGCCAGCAGCTCAGGATACGAGCAGTACTTC. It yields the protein CASSSGYEQYF.

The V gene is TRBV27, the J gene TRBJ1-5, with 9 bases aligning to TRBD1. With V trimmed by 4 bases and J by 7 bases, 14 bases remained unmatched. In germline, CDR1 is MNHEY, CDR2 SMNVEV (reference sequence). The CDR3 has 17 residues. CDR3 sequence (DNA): TGTGCCAGCAGTTCTGGGACAGGGAGATTGATAACGCAGCCCCAGCATTTT. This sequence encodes CASSSGTGRLITQPQHF.

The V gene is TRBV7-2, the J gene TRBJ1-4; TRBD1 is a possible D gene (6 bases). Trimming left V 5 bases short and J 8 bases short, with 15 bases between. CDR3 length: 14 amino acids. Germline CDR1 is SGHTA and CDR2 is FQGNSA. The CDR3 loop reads CASSRRQAGEKLFF. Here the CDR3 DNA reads TGTGCCAGCAGCCGAAGACAGGCTGGGGAAAAACTGTTTTTT.

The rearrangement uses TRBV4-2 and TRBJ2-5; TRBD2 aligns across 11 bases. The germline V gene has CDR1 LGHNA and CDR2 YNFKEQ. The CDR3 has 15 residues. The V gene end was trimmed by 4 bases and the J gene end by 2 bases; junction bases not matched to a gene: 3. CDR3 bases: TGTGCCAGCAGCCCCGGGACTAGCGGTCAAGAGACCCAGTACTTC. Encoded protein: CASSPGTSGQETQYF.

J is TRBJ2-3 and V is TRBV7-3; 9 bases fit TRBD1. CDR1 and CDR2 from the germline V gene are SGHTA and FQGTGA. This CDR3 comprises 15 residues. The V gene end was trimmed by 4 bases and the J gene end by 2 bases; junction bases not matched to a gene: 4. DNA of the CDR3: TGTGCCAGCAGCTGGGGACAGGGACCCACAGATACGCAGTATTTT. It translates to CASSWGQGPTDTQYF. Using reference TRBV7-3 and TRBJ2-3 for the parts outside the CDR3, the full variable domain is GAGVSQTPSNKVTEKGKYVELRCDPISGHTALYWYRQSLGQGPEFLIYFQGTGAADDSGLPNDRFFAVRPEGSVSTLKIQRTERGDSAVYLCASSWGQGPTDTQYFGPGTRLTVL.

CDR3 in amino acids: CASSRGRGRNTIYF. CDR3 bases: TGTGCCAGCAGTAGGGGCAGGGGGCGGAACACCATATATTTT. The chain employs TRBV6-5 and TRBJ1-3, with 8 bases lining up with TRBD1. V shed 5 bases and J 7 bases; nucleotides not matched to a gene: 7. The CDR3 has 14 amino acids. Germline values: CDR1 MNHEY, CDR2 SVGAGI.

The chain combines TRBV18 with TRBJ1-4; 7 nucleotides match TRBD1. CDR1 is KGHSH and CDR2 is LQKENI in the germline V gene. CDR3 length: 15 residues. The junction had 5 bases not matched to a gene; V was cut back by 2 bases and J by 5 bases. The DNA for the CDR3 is TGTGCCAGCTCACCAATCGAGGGACAGAATGAAAAACTGTTTTTT. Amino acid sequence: CASSPIEGQNEKLFF.

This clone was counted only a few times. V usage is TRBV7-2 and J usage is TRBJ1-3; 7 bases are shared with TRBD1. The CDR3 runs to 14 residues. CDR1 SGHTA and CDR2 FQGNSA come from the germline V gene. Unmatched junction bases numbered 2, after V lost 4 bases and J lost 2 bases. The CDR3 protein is CASSSGQPGNTIYF. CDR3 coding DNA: TGTGCCAGCAGCTCGGGACAGCCTGGAAACACCATATATTTT.

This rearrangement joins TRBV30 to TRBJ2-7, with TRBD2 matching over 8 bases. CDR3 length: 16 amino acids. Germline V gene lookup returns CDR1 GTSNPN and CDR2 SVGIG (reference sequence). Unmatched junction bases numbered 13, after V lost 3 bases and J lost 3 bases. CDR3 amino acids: CAWSDTKRGGYYEQYF. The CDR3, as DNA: TGTGCCTGGAGCGACACAAAACGGGGGGGTTACTACGAGCAGTACTTC. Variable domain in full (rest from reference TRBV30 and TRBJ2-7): SQTIHQWPATLVQPVGSPLSLECTVEGTSNPNLYWYRQAAGRGLQLLFYSVGIGQISSEVPQNLSASRPQDRQFILSSKKLLLSDSGFYLCAWSDTKRGGYYEQYFGPGTRLTVT.

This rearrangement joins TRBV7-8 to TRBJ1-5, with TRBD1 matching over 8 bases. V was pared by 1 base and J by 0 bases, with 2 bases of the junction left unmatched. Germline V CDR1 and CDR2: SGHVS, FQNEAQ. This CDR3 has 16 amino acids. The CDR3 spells CASSLGGQVSNQPQHF. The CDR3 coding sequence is TGTGCCAGCAGCTTAGGGGGACAGGTTAGCAATCAGCCCCAGCATTTT.

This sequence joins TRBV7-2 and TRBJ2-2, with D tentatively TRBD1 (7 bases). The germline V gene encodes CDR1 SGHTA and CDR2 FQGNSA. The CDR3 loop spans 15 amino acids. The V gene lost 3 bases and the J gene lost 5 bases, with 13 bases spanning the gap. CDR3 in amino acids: CASSFNQGGTGELFF. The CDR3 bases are TGTGCCAGCAGCTTCAATCAGGGGGGAACCGGGGAGCTGTTTTTT.

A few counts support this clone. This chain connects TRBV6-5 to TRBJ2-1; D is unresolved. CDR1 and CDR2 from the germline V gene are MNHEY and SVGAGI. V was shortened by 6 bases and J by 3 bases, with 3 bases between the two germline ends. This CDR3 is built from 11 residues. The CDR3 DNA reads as TGTGCCAGCAGACTCTACAATGAGCAGTTCTTC. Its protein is CASRLYNEQFF.

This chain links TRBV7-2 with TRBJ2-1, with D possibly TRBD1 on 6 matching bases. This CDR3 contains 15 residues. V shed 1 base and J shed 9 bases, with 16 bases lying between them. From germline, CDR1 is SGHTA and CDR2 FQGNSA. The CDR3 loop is CASSLVGQGSSEQFF. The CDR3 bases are TGTGCCAGCAGCTTAGTTGGGCAGGGGTCGAGTGAGCAGTTCTTC.

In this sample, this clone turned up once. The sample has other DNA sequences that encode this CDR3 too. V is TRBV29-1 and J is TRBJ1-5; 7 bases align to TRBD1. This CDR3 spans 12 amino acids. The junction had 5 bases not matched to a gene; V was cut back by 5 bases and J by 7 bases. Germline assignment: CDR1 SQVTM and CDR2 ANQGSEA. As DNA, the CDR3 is TGCAGCGTTAGACAGGGACAACAGCCCCAGCATTTT. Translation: CSVRQGQQPQHF.

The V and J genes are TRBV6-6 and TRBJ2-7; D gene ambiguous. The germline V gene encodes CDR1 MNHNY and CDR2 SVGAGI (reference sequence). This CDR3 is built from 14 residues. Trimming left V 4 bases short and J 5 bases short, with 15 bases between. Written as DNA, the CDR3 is TGTGCCAGCAGTTCGCCGGGTCTCTTGGACGAGCAGTACTTC. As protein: CASSSPGLLDEQYF.

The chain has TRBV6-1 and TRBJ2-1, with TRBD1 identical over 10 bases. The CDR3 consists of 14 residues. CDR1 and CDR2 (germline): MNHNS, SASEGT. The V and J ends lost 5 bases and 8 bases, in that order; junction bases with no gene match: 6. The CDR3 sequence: CASSPRDRGYEQFF. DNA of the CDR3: TGTGCCAGCAGTCCCCGGGACAGGGGCTATGAGCAGTTCTTC.

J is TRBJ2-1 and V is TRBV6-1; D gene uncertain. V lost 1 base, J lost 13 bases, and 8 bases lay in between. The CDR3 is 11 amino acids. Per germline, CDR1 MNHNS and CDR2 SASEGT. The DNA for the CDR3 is TGTGCCAGCAGTGAAGAAATTAGCCAGTTCTTC. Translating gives CASSEEISQFF.

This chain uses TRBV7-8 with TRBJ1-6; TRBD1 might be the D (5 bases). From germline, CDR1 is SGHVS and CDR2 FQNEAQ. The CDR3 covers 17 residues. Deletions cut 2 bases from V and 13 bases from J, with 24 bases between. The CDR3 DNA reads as TGTGCCAGCAGCTTAAATTCCCGGGGGATACTAAGAGATCCCCTCCACTTT. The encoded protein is CASSLNSRGILRDPLHF. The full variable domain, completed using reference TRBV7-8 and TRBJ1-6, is GAGVSQSPRYKVAKRGQDVALRCDPISGHVSLFWYQQALGQGPEFLTYFQNEAQLDKSGLPSDRFFAERPEGSVSTLKIQRTQQEDSAVYLCASSLNSRGILRDPLHFGNGTRLTVT.

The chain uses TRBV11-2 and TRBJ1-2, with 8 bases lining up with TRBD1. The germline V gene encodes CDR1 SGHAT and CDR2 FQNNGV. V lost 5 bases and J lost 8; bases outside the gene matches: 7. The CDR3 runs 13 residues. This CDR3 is CASSRTGFEGYTF. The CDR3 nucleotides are TGTGCCAGCAGCCGGACAGGGTTTGAAGGCTACACCTTC.

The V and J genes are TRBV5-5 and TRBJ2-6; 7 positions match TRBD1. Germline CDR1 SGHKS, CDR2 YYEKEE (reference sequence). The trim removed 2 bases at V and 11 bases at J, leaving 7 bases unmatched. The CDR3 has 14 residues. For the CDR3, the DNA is TGTGCCAGCAGCTTTCAACAGGGGTCCTACGTCCTGACTTTC. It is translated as CASSFQQGSYVLTF.

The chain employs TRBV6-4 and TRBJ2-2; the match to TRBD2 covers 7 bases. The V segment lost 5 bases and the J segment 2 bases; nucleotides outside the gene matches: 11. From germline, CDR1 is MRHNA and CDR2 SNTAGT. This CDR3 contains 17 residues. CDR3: CASSPRRSGENTGELFF. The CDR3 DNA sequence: TGTGCCAGCAGTCCCCGGAGGAGCGGGGAAAACACCGGGGAGCTGTTTTTT.